This TCR beta chain was captured by sequencing in a study of cytomegalovirus exposure and HLA in healthy donors (dated by TCRdb to 2016 to 2017). With respect to the entire study: The 550 to 750 repertoires of the first cohort and the 95 to 150 validation repertoires were produced on the same platform, according to a later analysis. The aim of the study was to test whether cataloging public T cell receptors could identify signatures of past pathogen exposure. A separate validation cohort of over 95 different subjects was used in addition to the approximately 670-subject first cohort. High-throughput TCR immunosequencing, statistical association of individual TCRs with disease status, and machine learning were combined to predict cytomegalovirus infection status. What the study reported, not specific to this receptor: According to the authors, the approach could potentially be generalized to other disease states and immunological phenotypes. Most TCR sequences were seen in very few donors, while some public TCRs were found in many individuals. A few of the identified cytomegalovirus-associated TCR beta chains were confirmed in vitro to be specific for cytomegalovirus antigens. A total of about 150 TCR beta chains were listed by the study as associated with cytomegalovirus. The classifier was reported to diagnose cytomegalovirus status with high specificity and sensitivity in both the original cohort and the validation cohort. Subsequent analysis determined that TCRs grouped into clusters in the first cohort also showed a tendency toward co-occurrence across the 90 to 150 validation repertoires, and 94% of cluster scores exceeded 0. The validation cohort had no HLA typing available for a later analysis, so co-occurrence within that cohort was assessed over all 110 or so repertoires.

The CDR3, cysteine through phenylalanine, is 15 amino acids long. Only CDR3 DNA is held: 45 bases, read in frame from base 1. V is cut back by 2 bases and J by 4 bases, with 3 bases in the junction unmatched. Looking up the germline V gene yields CDR1 MNHNS and CDR2 SASEGT. With regard to this clone: Its antigen is currently not known. No per-base quality is available; no much larger clone lies one base away.

The donors were included in the validation cohort of approximately 120 subjects, a group kept apart from the roughly 730-subject first cohort. Receptor amplification or capture employed the immunoSEQ multiplex PCR assay. Per the source publication's procedure: A statistical classification framework was built for diagnosing cytomegalovirus status from the catalog of TCR beta chain sequences. TCRdb carries this immuneACCESS record with in-frame sequences only. Its versions omit some clonotypes, under half of them owing to an unresolved V gene in the studies checked, with the rest unexplained. The DNA was the basis for D and trimming; V, J and clone size are from that table. The sample yields roughly 150,000 clones; around 82% were counted once. The top ten clones comprise about 9.4% of the sample.

The sequencing sample was made of PBMCs. This TCR came from a man younger than 40 in good health and CMV-seropositive. The sequence joins TRBV6-1 to TRBJ1-5; 9 central bases correspond to TRBD1. The CDR3 corresponds to CASSEQGQGNQPQHF. The base sequence is TGTGCCAGCAGTGAACAAGGACAGGGGAATCAGCCCCAGCATTTT.